This TCR beta chain is drawn from a study of T cell repertoires in cytomegalovirus infection. Across the study: HLA-C-restricted CMV epitopes, recently identified, and well-studied HLA-B-restricted ones were used by the study. An indication of both CMV infection and matching HLA type came from public TCR beta signatures. Study results and limitations: Carriers of CMV and the relevant HLA type were discriminated by public TCR beta frequency. Across the ex vivo response, the dominant clonotypes were HLA-C-restricted CMV-specific TCR beta clonotypes.

The CDR3 runs to 18 residues. V was pared by 2 bases and J by 0 bases, with 14 bases between. Note on this clonotype: What it binds is not known.

From the reads, TCRdb called clonotypes with MiXCR, one entry per CDR3 protein. This table has about 770,000 distinct CDR3 sequences, approximately 32% appearing once. The source of this sequence is a human donor in good health (CMV status not recorded). Some clones in this sample may be carry-over from other donors' samples. Source: cultured CD8+ T cells from PBMCs, taken from culture after CMV antigen stimulation. The genes are TRBV12-3 or TRBV12-4 and TRBJ2-6; D is unclear. The CDR3 loop reads CASSLSDQVFSGANVLTF. CDR3 sequence (DNA): TGTGCCAGCAGTTTAAGCGACCAGGTTTTCTCTGGGGCCAACGTCCTGACTTTC.